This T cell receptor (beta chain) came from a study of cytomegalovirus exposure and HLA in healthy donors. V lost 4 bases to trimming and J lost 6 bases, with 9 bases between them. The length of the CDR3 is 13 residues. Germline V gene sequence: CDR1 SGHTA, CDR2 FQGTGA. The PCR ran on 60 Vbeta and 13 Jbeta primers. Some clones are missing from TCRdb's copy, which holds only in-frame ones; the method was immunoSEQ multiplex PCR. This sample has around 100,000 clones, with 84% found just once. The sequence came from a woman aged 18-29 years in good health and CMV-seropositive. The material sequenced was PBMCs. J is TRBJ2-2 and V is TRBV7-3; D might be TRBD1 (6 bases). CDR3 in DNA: TGTGCCAGCAGCTCCAGGGGTGCCGGGGAGCTGTTTTTT. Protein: CASSSRGAGELFF.